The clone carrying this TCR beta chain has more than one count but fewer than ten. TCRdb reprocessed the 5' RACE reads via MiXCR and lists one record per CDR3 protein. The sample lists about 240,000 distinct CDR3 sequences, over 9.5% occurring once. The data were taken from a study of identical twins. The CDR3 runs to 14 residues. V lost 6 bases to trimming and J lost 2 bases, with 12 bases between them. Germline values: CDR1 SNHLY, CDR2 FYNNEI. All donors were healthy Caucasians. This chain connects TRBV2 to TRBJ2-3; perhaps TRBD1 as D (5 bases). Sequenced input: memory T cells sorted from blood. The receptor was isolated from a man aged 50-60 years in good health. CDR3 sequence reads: CASSSRDYTDTQYF. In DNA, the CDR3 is TGTGCCAGCAGCTCCAGGGATTACACAGATACGCAGTATTTT. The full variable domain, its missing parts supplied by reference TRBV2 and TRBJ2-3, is EPEVTQTPSHQVTQMGQEVILRCVPISNHLYFYWYRQILGQKVEFLVSFYNNEISEKSEIFDDQFSVERPDGSNFTLKIRSTKLEDSAMYFCASSSRDYTDTQYFGPGTRLTVL.